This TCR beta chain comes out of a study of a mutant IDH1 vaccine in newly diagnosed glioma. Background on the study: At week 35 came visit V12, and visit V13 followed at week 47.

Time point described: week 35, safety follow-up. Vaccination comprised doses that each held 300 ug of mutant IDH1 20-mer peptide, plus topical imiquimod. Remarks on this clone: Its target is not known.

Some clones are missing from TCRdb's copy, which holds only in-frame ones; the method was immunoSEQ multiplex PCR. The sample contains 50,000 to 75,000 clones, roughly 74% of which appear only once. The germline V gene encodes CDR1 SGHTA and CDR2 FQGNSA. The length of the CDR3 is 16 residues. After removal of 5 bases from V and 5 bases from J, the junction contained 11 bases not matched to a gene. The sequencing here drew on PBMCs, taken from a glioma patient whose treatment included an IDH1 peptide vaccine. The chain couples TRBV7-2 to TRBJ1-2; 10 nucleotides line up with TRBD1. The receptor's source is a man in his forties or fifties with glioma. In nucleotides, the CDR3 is TGTGCCAGCAGCCCCGTAGGGACAGGGGCAGGGTATGGCTACACCTTC. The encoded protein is CASSPVGTGAGYGYTF.